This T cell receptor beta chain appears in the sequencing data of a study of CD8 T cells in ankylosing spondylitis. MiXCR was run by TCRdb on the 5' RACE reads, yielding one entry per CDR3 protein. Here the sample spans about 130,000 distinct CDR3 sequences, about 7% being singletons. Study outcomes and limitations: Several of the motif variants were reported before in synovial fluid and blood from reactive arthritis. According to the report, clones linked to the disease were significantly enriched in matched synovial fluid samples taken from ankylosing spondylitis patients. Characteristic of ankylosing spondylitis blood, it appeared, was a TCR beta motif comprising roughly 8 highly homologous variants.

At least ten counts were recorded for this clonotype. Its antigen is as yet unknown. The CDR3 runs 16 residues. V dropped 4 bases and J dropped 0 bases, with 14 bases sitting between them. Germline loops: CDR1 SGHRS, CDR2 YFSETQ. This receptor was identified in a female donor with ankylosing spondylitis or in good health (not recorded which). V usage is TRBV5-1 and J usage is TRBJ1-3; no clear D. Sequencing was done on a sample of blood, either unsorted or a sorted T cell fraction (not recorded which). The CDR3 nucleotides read TGCGCCAGCAGCACTTCGACGCAAAGCTCTGGAAACACCATATATTTT. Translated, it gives CASSTSTQSSGNTIYF.